Below, 31 T cell receptor beta chains from the same sample are listed, as sequenced in a study of shared clonotypes between healthy human individuals (dated by TCRdb to about 2020). Library preparation used the immunoSEQ multiplex PCR assay. TCRdb provides this immuneACCESS table in a form limited to in-frame rearrangements. Some clones are lacking; in checked studies, under half of them reflect an unresolved V gene, and why the rest are absent is not known. The sample profile shows more than 2,000,000 clones; approximately 94% of them were found once. The ten most abundant clones make up about 0.13% of the sample. The sample comprised naive CD4+ T cells sorted from blood. This specimen's cell subset or site label, per the study, means: CD45RA+ positively selected. Every receptor here comes from a man aged 18 to 35 in good health.

J is TRBJ2-2 and V is TRBV30; D unresolved. The CDR3 has 13 residues. CDR1 and CDR2 (germline): GTSNPN, SVGIG (reference sequence). V was clipped by 2 bases and J by 5 bases, with 9 bases between them. The CDR3 is CAWSPEFTGELFF. The DNA of the CDR3 is TGTGCCTGGAGTCCCGAGTTTACCGGGGAGCTGTTTTTT. The full variable domain, completed using reference TRBV30 and TRBJ2-2, is SQTIHQWPATLVQPVGSPLSLECTVEGTSNPNLYWYRQAAGRGLQLLFYSVGIGQISSEVPQNLSASRPQDRQFILSSKKLLLSDSGFYLCAWSPEFTGELFFGEGSRLTVL.

The chain employs TRBV28 and TRBJ1-2; TRBD1 aligns across 8 bases. Per germline, CDR1 MDHEN and CDR2 SYDVKM. Trimming removed 2 bases from V and 0 bases from J; junction bases left unmatched: 2. The CDR3 length is 15 residues. The CDR3 is CASSLMTGANYGYTF. CDR3 coding DNA: TGTGCCAGCAGTTTAATGACAGGGGCTAACTATGGCTACACCTTC.

This chain links TRBV13 with TRBJ1-4; a possible D gene is TRBD1 (5 bases). Germline CDR1 and CDR2: PRHDT and FYEKMQ (reference sequence). CDR3 length equals 16 residues. The V and J ends lost 4 bases and 7 bases respectively, with 19 bases between them. The CDR3 loop reads CASSSSAGTVGEKLFF. In DNA, the CDR3 is TGTGCCAGCAGCTCATCTGCAGGGACCGTGGGTGAAAAACTGTTTTTT.

The CDR3 reads CASSESGDRGQGYTF. CDR3 DNA sequence: TGCGCCAGCAGTGAGTCGGGGGACAGGGGGCAAGGCTACACCTTC. The gene calls are TRBV10-1 and TRBJ1-2; 12 nucleotides align to TRBD1. J gave up 8 bases and V 0 bases, and 4 bases lay outside the gene matches. Germline V gene sequence: CDR1 WNHNN, CDR2 SYGVQD (reference sequence). This CDR3 region has 15 residues.

The J gene is TRBJ2-6, the V gene TRBV10-3, with 8 positions matching TRBD2. Germline V gene data show CDR1 as ENHRY and CDR2 as SYGVKD. The CDR3 loop spans 16 amino acids. V lost 5 bases to trimming and J lost 3 bases; unmatched junction nucleotides: 6. The CDR3 protein is CAISSGGVDGANVLTF. CDR3 DNA sequence: TGTGCCATCAGTAGCGGGGGAGTCGATGGGGCCAACGTCCTGACTTTC.

V and J are TRBV9 and TRBJ2-7; TRBD2 matches at 9 bases. The CDR3 consists of 15 residues. Germline V CDR1 and CDR2: SGDLS, YYNGEE. The V and J ends lost 0 bases and 4 bases, in that order; junction bases with no gene match: 5. The DNA for the CDR3 is TGTGCCAGCAGCGTAGGAATAGCGGGGGTTTACGAGCAGTACTTC. It codes for CASSVGIAGVYEQYF.

This clone is a singleton in its sample. The junction shows a germline mismatch at one end, possibly a read error. The CDR3 DNA follows: TGCGCCAGCAGTTTGGATCCGAGGGGGCCCCAGCATTTT. It encodes CASSLDPRGPQHF. The chain is built from TRBV5-1 and TRBJ1-5; possible D gene TRBD1, 5 bases. This CDR3 has 13 amino acids. From germline, CDR1 is SGHRS and CDR2 YFSETQ. Full variable domain (missing parts from reference TRBV5-1 and TRBJ1-5): KAGVTQTPRYLIKTRGQQVTLSCSPISGHRSVSWYQQTPGQGLQFLFEYFSETQRNKGNFPGRFSGRQFSNSRSEMNVSTLELGDSALYLCASSLDPRGPQHFGDGTRLSIL.

The chain is built from TRBV29-1 and TRBJ2-3; perhaps TRBD2 as D (5 bases). The V end lost 4 bases, the J end lost 0 bases, and 8 bases lay between the germline ends. The CDR3 loop spans 13 amino acids. Germline V gene data show CDR1 as SQVTM and CDR2 as ANQGSEA. CDR3 protein: CSVVPGSTDTQYF. The CDR3 DNA reads as TGCAGCGTTGTCCCGGGGAGCACAGATACGCAGTATTTT.

As concerns this clone: This specimen includes other DNA sequences encoding the same CDR3. This rearrangement joins TRBV5-1 to TRBJ2-3; D not certain. The CDR3 has 14 amino acids. Trimming removed 1 base at V and 3 bases at J, with 9 bases between. Germline CDR1 SGHRS, CDR2 YFSETQ. The CDR3 sequence: CASSLSGLTDTQYF. As DNA, the CDR3 is TGCGCCAGCAGCTTGAGTGGGCTTACAGATACGCAGTATTTT.

This clone is a singleton in its sample. The chain employs TRBV30 and TRBJ2-2; 11 nucleotides align to TRBD2. CDR3 length equals 17 residues. J lost 0 bases, V lost 1 base, and 4 bases had no gene match. Germline V gene data show CDR1 as GTSNPN and CDR2 as SVGIG (reference sequence). CDR3 in amino acids: CAWSALGLAANTGELFF. Written as DNA, the CDR3 is TGTGCCTGGAGTGCTTTGGGACTAGCGGCGAACACCGGGGAGCTGTTTTTT. The variable domain in full, completed from reference TRBV30 and TRBJ2-2, reads SQTIHQWPATLVQPVGSPLSLECTVEGTSNPNLYWYRQAAGRGLQLLFYSVGIGQISSEVPQNLSASRPQDRQFILSSKKLLLSDSGFYLCAWSALGLAANTGELFFGEGSRLTVL.

The V and J genes are TRBV28 and TRBJ2-7; 11 nucleotides agree with TRBD1. Looked up from germline, CDR1 is MDHEN and CDR2 is SYDVKM. This CDR3 has 14 residues. Losses at the gene ends were 6 bases for V and 5 bases for J; bases not matched to a gene: 6. The CDR3: CASSDRTGGHEQYF. The DNA of the CDR3 is TGTGCCAGCAGCGATAGGACAGGGGGCCACGAGCAGTACTTC.

This sequence joins TRBV2 and TRBJ2-6, with D maybe TRBD2 (5 bases). The V gene's germline CDR1 is SNHLY and CDR2 FYNNEI. V was clipped by 7 bases and J by 4 bases, with 14 bases between them. The CDR3 runs to 15 residues. The CDR3 nucleotides read TGTGCCAGCATTATGCTGGAGGCAGGGGCCAACGTCCTGACTTTC. Translating gives CASIMLEAGANVLTF.

This sequence joins TRBV18 and TRBJ2-5; TRBD2 matches 10 bases. CDR3 length equals 15 residues. With V trimmed by 4 bases and J by 5 bases, 7 bases remained unmatched. The V gene's germline CDR1 is KGHSH and CDR2 LQKENI. The CDR3 coding sequence is TGTGCCAGCTCACGGCTAGCGGGAGTTGGGGAGACCCAGTACTTC. Residues: CASSRLAGVGETQYF.

V usage is TRBV10-3 and J usage is TRBJ2-1, with 7 bases identical to TRBD2. CDR1 and CDR2 from the germline V gene are ENHRY and SYGVKD. V lost 5 bases, J lost 2 bases, and 12 bases stayed unmatched. This CDR3 has 17 residues. In DNA form, the CDR3 reads TGTGCCATCAGTAGAACGGGAGGACACCAAACCTACAATGAGCAGTTCTTC. It specifies CAISRTGGHQTYNEQFF.

The chain carries TRBV10-3 and TRBJ2-7; D remains ambiguous. CDR1 and CDR2 from the germline V gene are ENHRY and SYGVKD. This CDR3 region has 13 residues. Trimming removed 2 bases at V and 7 bases at J, with 12 bases between. The CDR3 sequence: CAISEPEDREQYF. CDR3 bases: TGTGCCATCAGTGAGCCCGAGGACCGGGAGCAGTACTTC.

This sequence joins TRBV27 and TRBJ1-2; 7 nucleotides agree with TRBD1. The CDR3 loop spans 15 amino acids. V lost 2 bases to trimming and J lost 5 bases; unmatched junction nucleotides: 8. Germline V CDR1 and CDR2: MNHEY, SMNVEV (reference sequence). The CDR3 coding sequence is TGTGCCAGCAGTTTAGTGGCGGACAGGAGGTATGGCTACACCTTC. The encoded protein is CASSLVADRRYGYTF.

The chain couples TRBV25-1 to TRBJ2-3; no clear D gene. Deletions cut 5 bases from V and 0 bases from J, with 9 bases between. CDR1 and CDR2 (germline): MGHDK, SYGVNS. This CDR3 has 14 amino acids. CDR3 coding DNA: TGTGCCAGCAGTCGAGATTCTAGCACAGATACGCAGTATTTT. Residues: CASSRDSSTDTQYF.

This clone was observed once. The chain joins TRBV10-3 to TRBJ1-1; 11 nucleotides align to TRBD1. Germline V gene sequence: CDR1 ENHRY, CDR2 SYGVKD. After removal of 10 bases from V and 1 base from J, the junction contained 14 bases not matched to a gene. CDR3 size: 17 residues. The DNA for the CDR3 is TGTGCCAGCATCCTAGGACAGGGGGCCCTTGCGAACACTGAAGCTTTCTTT. Residues: CASILGQGALANTEAFF.

As for this clone: In the same sample, other DNA sequences code for this CDR3. The chain combines TRBV6-6 with TRBJ1-1, with D unresolved. The CDR3 spans 13 residues. Germline V lookup: CDR1 MNHNY, CDR2 SVGAGI (reference sequence). The ends were cut back, 1 base at V and 5 bases at J, with 8 bases in the middle. CDR3 protein: CASSYLTGTEAFF. CDR3 bases: TGTGCCAGCAGTTACTTGACTGGGACTGAAGCTTTCTTT.

This rearrangement joins TRBV18 to TRBJ1-2, with D perhaps TRBD1 (6 bases). Trimming took off 3 bases at V and 4 bases at J, with 12 bases between the two ends. This CDR3 contains 14 residues. The germline gives CDR1 KGHSH, CDR2 LQKENI. The CDR3, as DNA: TGTGCCAGCTCACCGGGGGGGGCAGGCTATGGCTACACCTTC. Translation gives CASSPGGAGYGYTF. The entire variable domain, with the rest obtained from reference TRBV18 and TRBJ1-2, is as follows: NAGVMQNPRHLVRRRGQEARLRCSPMKGHSHVYWYRQLPEEGLKFMVYLQKENIIDESGMPKERFSAEFPKEGPSILRIQQVVRGDSAAYFCASSPGGAGYGYTFGSGTRLTVV.

As to this clone: This same CDR3 is encoded by further DNA sequences in the sample. V and J are TRBV6-5 and TRBJ1-1; 8 bases fit TRBD1. CDR3 length: 13 amino acids. Germline CDR1 is MNHEY and CDR2 is SVGAGI. Unmatched junction bases numbered 4, after V lost 6 bases and J lost 4 bases. The CDR3 here is CASSRTGRTEAFF. As DNA, the CDR3 is TGTGCCAGCAGCAGGACAGGGCGCACTGAAGCTTTCTTT.

The chain uses TRBV7-2 and TRBJ1-1; D gene uncertain. Between the trimmed V and J ends, which lost 7 bases and 0 bases, there was a span of 12 bases. The CDR3 loop spans 14 amino acids. The germline gives CDR1 SGHTA, CDR2 FQGNSA. CDR3 loop: CASTASGVNTEAFF. The CDR3 DNA reads as TGTGCCAGCACCGCCTCGGGTGTGAACACTGAAGCTTTCTTT.

To note about this clone: Other DNA variants within this sample encode the same CDR3. The chain's CDR3 is CASSFGGTGELFF. CDR3 nucleotides: TGTGCCAGCAGCTTTGGAGGGACCGGGGAGCTGTTTTTT. The J gene is TRBJ2-2, the V gene TRBV11-2; tentatively, D is TRBD2 (6 bases). The CDR3 is 13 amino acids. Between the trimmed V and J ends, which lost 3 bases and 5 bases, there was a span of 7 bases. Germline V gives CDR1 SGHAT, CDR2 FQNNGV.

The chain employs TRBV19 and TRBJ2-6; possibly TRBD1 or TRBD2 for D (5 bases each). Trimming took 5 bases from V and 2 from J, leaving 13 bases between them. The V gene's germline CDR1 is LNHDA and CDR2 SQIVND (reference sequence). CDR3 length: 16 amino acids. This CDR3 reads CASSLIGGAGANVLTF. CDR3 sequence (DNA): TGTGCCAGTAGTTTGATTGGGGGAGCTGGGGCCAACGTCCTGACTTTC.

This clone was found once. The genes are TRBV4-3 and TRBJ2-7; the D is unclear. V was pared by 0 bases and J by 2 bases, with 11 bases between. Per germline, CDR1 LGHNA and CDR2 YSLEER. The CDR3 is 15 amino acids. CDR3 region: CASSQEFGAPYEQYF. CDR3 bases: TGCGCCAGCAGCCAAGAGTTCGGAGCCCCCTACGAGCAGTACTTC.

This chain links TRBV5-1 with TRBJ2-5, with 8 bases aligning to TRBD2. The ends lost 0 bases at V and 2 bases at J; junction bases unmatched: 6. Germline values: CDR1 SGHRS, CDR2 YFSETQ. The CDR3 is made up of 16 amino acids. CDR3 in DNA: TGCGCCAGCAGCTTGGCGGGGGGGCGCGGACAAGAGACCCAGTACTTC. This codes for CASSLAGGRGQETQYF.

The chain combines TRBV7-3 with TRBJ2-1; TRBD2 matches 12 bases. CDR3 length equals 15 residues. The V segment lost 5 bases and the J segment 3 bases; nucleotides outside the gene matches: 2. The germline V gene has CDR1 SGHTA and CDR2 FQGTGA. Here the CDR3 DNA reads TGTGCCAGCAGCGAGACTAGCGGGGGCTACAATGAGCAGTTCTTC. Amino acids: CASSETSGGYNEQFF.

The chain recombines TRBV6-5 with TRBJ1-2; 7 bases match TRBD1. V lost 4 bases to trimming and J lost 3 bases; unmatched junction nucleotides: 5. The germline V gene has CDR1 MNHEY and CDR2 SVGAGI. CDR3 length: 14 amino acids. The CDR3 region has the DNA TGTGCCAGCAGTTCCCCGACAGGGCACTATGGCTACACCTTC. Translation gives CASSSPTGHYGYTF.

The gene calls are TRBV5-4 and TRBJ1-2; 9 bases are shared with TRBD1. The germline CDR1 and CDR2 sequences are SGHNT and YYREEE (reference sequence). The CDR3 is 17 residues long. The trim removed 2 bases at V and 2 bases at J, leaving 10 bases unmatched. CDR3 sequence: CASSFHGQGLVNYGYTF. In DNA form, the CDR3 reads TGTGCCAGCAGCTTCCATGGACAGGGGCTTGTAAACTATGGCTACACCTTC.

This rearrangement joins TRBV9 to TRBJ1-3, with TRBD1 matching over 7 bases. CDR1 is SGDLS, CDR2 YYNGEE, per germline. CDR3 length: 17 amino acids. Trimming removed 4 bases from V and 0 bases from J; junction bases left unmatched: 10. The CDR3 spells CASSLWDSPSSGNTIYF. The CDR3 DNA reads as TGTGCCAGCAGCTTGTGGGACAGCCCAAGCTCTGGAAACACCATATATTTT.

This rearrangement joins TRBV27 to TRBJ1-6; D might be TRBD1 (6 bases). Germline lookup yields CDR1 MNHEY and CDR2 SMNVEV (reference sequence). The V and J ends lost 6 bases and 6 bases respectively, with 15 bases between them. The CDR3 covers 15 residues. This chain's CDR3 is CASRTGSGSNSPLHF. For the CDR3, the DNA is TGTGCCAGCAGGACAGGATCTGGGAGTAATTCACCCCTCCACTTT.